A selection of T cell receptor beta chains follows, all from one sample in a study of OX40 agonist ivuxolimab in advanced cancers. TCRdb's copy holds only in-frame clones and misses some; the assay was immunoSEQ multiplex PCR. The repertoire consists of more than 65,000 clones, with over 75% occurring once and the leading ten covering approximately 0.67%. The sequencing used CD4+ or CD8+ T cells sorted from blood, collected in a trial of the OX40 agonist ivuxolimab. The receptor source for this set is an adult with an advanced solid tumor such as melanoma, head and neck, liver or kidney cancer. Both conserved end residues are part of each CDR3. Each record gives: clone size, J gene, D gene, V gene, CDR3 DNA, CDR3 protein. D genes are given only for firm matches. The size entry is marked missing in some rows and otherwise reads once, few, many or a size class.

clone size: NA; J gene: TRBJ2-7; D gene: TRBD2; V gene: TRBV6-1; CDR3 DNA: TGTGCCAGCAGTGAACCTAGCGGGAACTACGAGCAGTACTTC; CDR3 protein: CASSEPSGNYEQYF
clone size: NA; J gene: TRBJ2-1; D gene: NA; V gene: TRBV5-1; CDR3 DNA: TGCGCCAGCAGCTTGGGCGGATCCTACAATGAGCAGTTCTTC; CDR3 protein: CASSLGGSYNEQFF
clone size: NA; J gene: TRBJ2-7; D gene: TRBD2; V gene: TRBV30; CDR3 DNA: TGTGCCTGGAGTGCGGGGGGAGGGCAGTACTTC; CDR3 protein: CAWSAGGGQYF
clone size: NA; J gene: TRBJ2-7; D gene: NA; V gene: TRBV28; CDR3 DNA: TGTGCCAGCAGTATAACAGGGCTTCTATACGAGCAGTACTTC; CDR3 protein: CASSITGLLYEQYF
clone size: NA; J gene: TRBJ1-5; D gene: NA; V gene: TRBV27; CDR3 DNA: TGTGCCAGCAGATGGGGGCCTGATCAGCCCCAGCATTTT; CDR3 protein: CASRWGPDQPQHF
clone size: NA; J gene: TRBJ2-1; D gene: TRBD2; V gene: TRBV27; CDR3 DNA: TGTGCCAGCAAGTCTAGCGGAAACTACAATGAGCAGTTCTTC; CDR3 protein: CASKSSGNYNEQFF
clone size: NA; J gene: TRBJ1-1; D gene: NA; V gene: TRBV29-1; CDR3 DNA: TGCAGCTCGGAAGAGAACACTGAAGCTTTCTTT; CDR3 protein: CSSEENTEAFF
clone size: NA; J gene: TRBJ1-6; D gene: NA; V gene: TRBV27; CDR3 DNA: TGTGCCAGCCAAGACAGGAGCTCCTATAATTCACCCCTCCACTTT; CDR3 protein: CASQDRSSYNSPLHF
clone size: NA; J gene: TRBJ2-5; D gene: TRBD2; V gene: TRBV5-1; CDR3 DNA: TGCGCCAGCAGCTTGGCCGGCGGGAGGGCCCCAGAGACCCAGTACTTC; CDR3 protein: CASSLAGGRAPETQYF
clone size: NA; J gene: TRBJ2-2; D gene: TRBD1; V gene: TRBV6-4; CDR3 DNA: TGTGCCAGCAGGGGGGACAGGAACACCGGGGAGCTGTTTTTT; CDR3 protein: CASRGDRNTGELFF
clone size: NA; J gene: TRBJ1-2; D gene: TRBD1; V gene: TRBV5-1; CDR3 DNA: TGCGCCAGCAGCTTGGGGACAGGGTACGGCTACACCTTC; CDR3 protein: CASSLGTGYGYTF
clone size: NA; J gene: TRBJ2-5; D gene: TRBD2; V gene: TRBV2; CDR3 DNA: TGTGCCAGCAGGCCAGCGGGGGCGGTGGGAGAGACCCAGTACTTC; CDR3 protein: CASRPAGAVGETQYF
clone size: NA; J gene: TRBJ1-1; D gene: NA; V gene: TRBV9; CDR3 DNA: TGTGCCAGCAGTCGACAGAACACTGAAGCTTTCTTT; CDR3 protein: CASSRQNTEAFF
clone size: NA; J gene: TRBJ2-5; D gene: TRBD1; V gene: TRBV7-2; CDR3 DNA: TGTGCCAGCAGCCGACAGGGGTTTGAGACCCAGTACTTC; CDR3 protein: CASSRQGFETQYF
clone size: NA; J gene: TRBJ1-2; D gene: TRBD1; V gene: TRBV6-6; CDR3 DNA: TGTGCCAGCACTCGAACGACAGGGGGCGAATATGGCTACACCTTC; CDR3 protein: CASTRTTGGEYGYTF
clone size: NA; J gene: TRBJ1-3; D gene: TRBD1; V gene: TRBV19; CDR3 DNA: TGTGCCAGTAGTATCGTGTACGGACAGGAATACGGAAACACCATATATTTT; CDR3 protein: CASSIVYGQEYGNTIYF
clone size: NA; J gene: TRBJ2-1; D gene: NA; V gene: TRBV19; CDR3 DNA: TGTGCCAGTAGTATGGGGGCGGGGAGCTCCTACAATGAGCAGTTCTTC; CDR3 protein: CASSMGAGSSYNEQFF
clone size: NA; J gene: TRBJ1-2; D gene: NA; V gene: TRBV15; CDR3 DNA: TGTGCCACCAGCAGAGACTACACCTTCTATGGCTACACCTTC; CDR3 protein: CATSRDYTFYGYTF
clone size: NA; J gene: TRBJ2-7; D gene: NA; V gene: TRBV5-1; CDR3 DNA: TGCGCCAGCAGCTTGGGGCGTGTGGGGACCCGGGACGAGCAGTACTTC; CDR3 protein: CASSLGRVGTRDEQYF
clone size: NA; J gene: TRBJ1-3; D gene: NA; V gene: TRBV27; CDR3 DNA: TGTGCCAGCAGTTTATTCTCTGGAAACACCATATATTTT; CDR3 protein: CASSLFSGNTIYF
clone size: NA; J gene: TRBJ1-4; D gene: NA; V gene: TRBV29-1; CDR3 DNA: TGCAGCGTTGAAAGGGGGGGGAAGGAGGTTTTT; CDR3 protein: CSVERGGKEVF
clone size: NA; J gene: TRBJ2-3; D gene: NA; V gene: TRBV5-1; CDR3 DNA: TGCGCCACCCGGCTATCATTTTCCACAGATACGCAGTATTTT; CDR3 protein: CATRLSFSTDTQYF
clone size: NA; J gene: TRBJ1-1; D gene: NA; V gene: TRBV5-6; CDR3 DNA: TGTGCCAGCCGAATACAGGGTTCCACTGAAGCTTTCTTT; CDR3 protein: CASRIQGSTEAFF
clone size: NA; J gene: TRBJ2-1; D gene: NA; V gene: TRBV4-2; CDR3 DNA: TGTGCCAGCAGCCAAGATCCACTCTCTAGCTCCTACAATGAGCAGTTCTTC; CDR3 protein: CASSQDPLSSSYNEQFF
clone size: NA; J gene: TRBJ1-2; D gene: NA; V gene: TRBV5-5; CDR3 DNA: TGTGCCAGCAGCTTGGAGGGATCTCACCCGGGCTACACCTTC; CDR3 protein: CASSLEGSHPGYTF
clone size: NA; J gene: TRBJ1-6; D gene: NA; V gene: TRBV18; CDR3 DNA: TGTGCCAGCGGTTACCCAGGGAATTCACCCCTCCACTTT; CDR3 protein: CASGYPGNSPLHF
clone size: few; J gene: TRBJ2-7; D gene: NA; V gene: TRBV18; CDR3 DNA: TGTGCCAGCTCCGGACAGTTAGGCACCTACGAGCAGTACTTC; CDR3 protein: CASSGQLGTYEQYF
clone size: NA; J gene: TRBJ2-7; D gene: TRBD1; V gene: TRBV29-1; CDR3 DNA: TGCAGCGTCCGACAGGGAAGAACCTCCTACGAGCAGTACTTC; CDR3 protein: CSVRQGRTSYEQYF
clone size: NA; J gene: TRBJ1-2; D gene: TRBD1; V gene: TRBV2; CDR3 DNA: TGTGCCAGCAGCCCCGACAGGGGGCCCATCTATGGCTACACCTTC; CDR3 protein: CASSPDRGPIYGYTF
clone size: NA; J gene: TRBJ1-2; D gene: TRBD1; V gene: TRBV7-8; CDR3 DNA: TGTGCCAGCAGCCCCGGACAGGGGGTACAGTATGGCTACACCTTC; CDR3 protein: CASSPGQGVQYGYTF
clone size: NA; J gene: TRBJ2-7; D gene: TRBD2; V gene: TRBV7-2; CDR3 DNA: TGTGCCAGCAGCCGTTGGGGAGGGACTAGCGGCTACGAGCAGTACTTC; CDR3 protein: CASSRWGGTSGYEQYF
clone size: few; J gene: TRBJ2-7; D gene: TRBD1; V gene: TRBV7-9; CDR3 DNA: TGTGCCAGCAGCCCTCCGGACAGGTTCTACGAGCAGTACTTC; CDR3 protein: CASSPPDRFYEQYF
clone size: NA; J gene: TRBJ2-5; D gene: TRBD2; V gene: TRBV7-2; CDR3 DNA: TGTGCCAGCAGCTTATCACCGGGACTAGGGGTCCAAGAGACCCAGTACTTC; CDR3 protein: CASSLSPGLGVQETQYF
clone size: NA; J gene: TRBJ1-2; D gene: NA; V gene: TRBV5-1; CDR3 DNA: TGCGCCAGCAGCTCCATCGGGGGTAACTATGGCTACACCTTC; CDR3 protein: CASSSIGGNYGYTF
clone size: once; J gene: TRBJ2-3; D gene: NA; V gene: TRBV5-4; CDR3 DNA: TGTGCCAGCAGCTTCGACGAGCGAGGGACAGATACGCAGTATTTT; CDR3 protein: CASSFDERGTDTQYF
clone size: NA; J gene: TRBJ2-5; D gene: TRBD2; V gene: TRBV6-5; CDR3 DNA: TGTGCCAGCAGCCGATCGGGGGGGGCCCAGTACTTC; CDR3 protein: CASSRSGGAQYF
clone size: NA; J gene: TRBJ1-2; D gene: TRBD1; V gene: TRBV27; CDR3 DNA: TGTGCCAGCAGTCTAACCTCGACAGGGAACTATGGCTACACCTTC; CDR3 protein: CASSLTSTGNYGYTF
clone size: NA; J gene: TRBJ2-7; D gene: TRBD1; V gene: TRBV7-8; CDR3 DNA: TGTGCCAGCAGCTTAGCGATTCAGGGGGCTTACGAGCAGTACTTC; CDR3 protein: CASSLAIQGAYEQYF
clone size: NA; J gene: TRBJ2-7; D gene: NA; V gene: TRBV6-1; CDR3 DNA: TGTGCCAGCAGTGTGCCGCGAAGTGGTTACGAGCAGTACTTC; CDR3 protein: CASSVPRSGYEQYF
clone size: NA; J gene: TRBJ1-4; D gene: NA; V gene: TRBV6-6; CDR3 DNA: TGTGCCAGCAGTTACAGAGGGAATGAAAAACTGTTTTTT; CDR3 protein: CASSYRGNEKLFF
clone size: NA; J gene: TRBJ1-1; D gene: NA; V gene: TRBV5-1; CDR3 DNA: TGCGCCAGCAGCTTGGTTGTAGACACTGAAGCTTTCTTT; CDR3 protein: CASSLVVDTEAFF
clone size: NA; J gene: TRBJ1-2; D gene: TRBD1; V gene: TRBV29-1; CDR3 DNA: TGCAGCGTTGAAGATCCTGACAGGGGATCCTATGGCTACACCTTC; CDR3 protein: CSVEDPDRGSYGYTF
clone size: NA; J gene: TRBJ2-7; D gene: NA; V gene: TRBV30; CDR3 DNA: TGTGCCTGGAGTCCGACGTCCTTTCTAGGGAACGAGCAGTACTTC; CDR3 protein: CAWSPTSFLGNEQYF
clone size: NA; J gene: TRBJ1-1; D gene: NA; V gene: TRBV7-2; CDR3 DNA: TGTGCCAGCAGCTCCTCGGGCGGGGTCACTGAAGCTTTCTTT; CDR3 protein: CASSSSGGVTEAFF
clone size: NA; J gene: TRBJ2-7; D gene: TRBD1; V gene: TRBV28; CDR3 DNA: TGTGCCAGCAGTGGGGACAGGCCCGAGCAGTACTTC; CDR3 protein: CASSGDRPEQYF
clone size: NA; J gene: TRBJ2-7; D gene: NA; V gene: TRBV5-8; CDR3 DNA: TGTGCCAGCATAATGGGACTTGACTTCTACGAGCAGTACTTC; CDR3 protein: CASIMGLDFYEQYF
clone size: NA; J gene: TRBJ1-2; D gene: NA; V gene: TRBV6-5; CDR3 DNA: TGTGCCAGCAGTGAAGGGGGGACCGGCTATGGCTACACCTTC; CDR3 protein: CASSEGGTGYGYTF
clone size: once; J gene: TRBJ1-1; D gene: NA; V gene: TRBV7-2; CDR3 DNA: TGTGCCAGCAGCTTAGGAAGCCTCCGCACTGAAGCTTTCTTT; CDR3 protein: CASSLGSLRTEAFF
clone size: few; J gene: TRBJ1-5; D gene: NA; V gene: TRBV6-1; CDR3 DNA: TGTGCCACCCAGTGGGACGGCAATCAGCCCCAGCATTTT; CDR3 protein: CATQWDGNQPQHF
clone size: NA; J gene: TRBJ1-5; D gene: NA; V gene: TRBV15; CDR3 DNA: TGTGCCACCAGCAGAGATCTTCCGGACCGCAATCAGCCCCAGCATTTT; CDR3 protein: CATSRDLPDRNQPQHF
clone size: NA; J gene: TRBJ2-1; D gene: TRBD2; V gene: TRBV10-3; CDR3 DNA: TGTGCCATCAGTGAGTCGGGCGGGGGGGCTCAGTTCTTC; CDR3 protein: CAISESGGGAQFF
clone size: few; J gene: TRBJ1-1; D gene: NA; V gene: TRBV7-2; CDR3 DNA: TGTGCCAGCAGCTCGGCAGGAGGCCCTGAAGCTTTCTTT; CDR3 protein: CASSSAGGPEAFF
clone size: once; J gene: TRBJ2-1; D gene: NA; V gene: TRBV27; CDR3 DNA: TGTGCCAGCAGTTTTCGGGCCCTTAACAATGAGCAGTTCTTC; CDR3 protein: CASSFRALNNEQFF
clone size: NA; J gene: TRBJ2-3; D gene: NA; V gene: TRBV7-6; CDR3 DNA: TGTGCCAGCAGCTTAGATCGGACAGCAGATACGCAGTATTTT; CDR3 protein: CASSLDRTADTQYF
clone size: NA; J gene: TRBJ2-3; D gene: NA; V gene: TRBV7-8; CDR3 DNA: TGTGCCAGCAGCTTAGACGAGCGAGATACGCAGTATTTT; CDR3 protein: CASSLDERDTQYF